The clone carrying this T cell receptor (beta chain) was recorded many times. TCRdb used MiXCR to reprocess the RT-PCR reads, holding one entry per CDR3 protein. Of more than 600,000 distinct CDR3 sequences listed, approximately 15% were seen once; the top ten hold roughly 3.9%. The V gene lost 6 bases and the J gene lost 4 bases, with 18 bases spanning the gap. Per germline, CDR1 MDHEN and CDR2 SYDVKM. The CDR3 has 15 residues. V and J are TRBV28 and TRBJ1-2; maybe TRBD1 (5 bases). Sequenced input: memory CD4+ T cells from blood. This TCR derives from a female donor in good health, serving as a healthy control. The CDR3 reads CASSNGGTATYGYTF. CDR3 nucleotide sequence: TGTGCCAGCAGCAATGGAGGGACTGCGACCTATGGCTACACCTTC.